The clone carrying this TCR beta chain has at least ten counts. This sample was included in a study of read filtering for tumor transcriptome and immune sequencing. Study background: Mean patient age was 65.9 years, range about 47 to 85; 17 to 20 male, about 15 female. Whole-transcriptome libraries were prepared after DNase treatment.

At the time of active disease, bone marrow was collected from every patient. CDR1 is ENHRY and CDR2 is SYGVKD in the germline V gene. The V end lost 6 bases, the J end lost 0 bases, and 16 bases lay between the germline ends. This CDR3 spans 16 amino acids. From approximately 430 ng of RNA, a library with molecular barcoded alpha/delta and beta/gamma adaptors was made. TCRdb re-called the reads with MiXCR, one entry per CDR3 protein. The sample records 11,000 to 15,000 distinct CDR3 sequences, 20% being singletons. The source of this sequence is a donor at least 40 years old with multiple myeloma. V gene TRBV10-3 combines with J gene TRBJ2-3; tentative D call: TRBD2 (7 bases). The sample was a population of CD138-negative cells sorted from bone marrow. CDR3 sequence: CAIRGFGGGSTDTQYF. DNA for the CDR3: TGTGCCATCAGAGGCTTTGGGGGGGGCAGCACAGATACGCAGTATTTT.